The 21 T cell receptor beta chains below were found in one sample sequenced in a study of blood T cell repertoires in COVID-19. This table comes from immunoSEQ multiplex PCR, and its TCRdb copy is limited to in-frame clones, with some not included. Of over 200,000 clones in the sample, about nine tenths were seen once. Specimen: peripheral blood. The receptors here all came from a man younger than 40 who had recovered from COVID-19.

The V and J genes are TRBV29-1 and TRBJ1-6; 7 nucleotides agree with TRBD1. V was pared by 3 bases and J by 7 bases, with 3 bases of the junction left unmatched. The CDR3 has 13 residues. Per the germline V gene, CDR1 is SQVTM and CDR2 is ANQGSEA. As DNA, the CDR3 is TGCAGCGTTGAGGAGGGGGCAAATTCACCCCTCCACTTT. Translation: CSVEEGANSPLHF.

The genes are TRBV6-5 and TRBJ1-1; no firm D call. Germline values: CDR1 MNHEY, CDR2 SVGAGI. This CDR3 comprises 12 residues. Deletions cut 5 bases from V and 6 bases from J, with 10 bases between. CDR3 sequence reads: CASSPSRAEAFF. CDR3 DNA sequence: TGTGCCAGCAGTCCTTCCCGGGCTGAAGCTTTCTTT.

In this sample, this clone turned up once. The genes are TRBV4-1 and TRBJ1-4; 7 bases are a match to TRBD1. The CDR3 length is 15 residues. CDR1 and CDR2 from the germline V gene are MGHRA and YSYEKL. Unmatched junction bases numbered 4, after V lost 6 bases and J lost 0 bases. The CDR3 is CASRTGRSTNEKLFF. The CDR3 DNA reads TGCGCCAGCAGGACAGGGAGGTCAACTAATGAAAAACTGTTTTTT.

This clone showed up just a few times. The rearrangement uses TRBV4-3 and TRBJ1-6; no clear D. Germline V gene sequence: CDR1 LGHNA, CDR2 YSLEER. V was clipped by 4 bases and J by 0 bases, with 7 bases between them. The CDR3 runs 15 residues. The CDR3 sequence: CASSPTSSYNSPLHF. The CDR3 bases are TGCGCCAGCAGCCCCACGAGCTCCTATAATTCACCCCTCCACTTT.

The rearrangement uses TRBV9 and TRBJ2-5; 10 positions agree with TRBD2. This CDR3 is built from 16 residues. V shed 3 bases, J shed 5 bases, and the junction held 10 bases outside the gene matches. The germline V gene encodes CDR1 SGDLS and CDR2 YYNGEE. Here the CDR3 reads CASSGFLAGEGETQYF. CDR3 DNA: TGTGCCAGCAGCGGGTTTCTAGCGGGGGAGGGGGAGACCCAGTACTTC.

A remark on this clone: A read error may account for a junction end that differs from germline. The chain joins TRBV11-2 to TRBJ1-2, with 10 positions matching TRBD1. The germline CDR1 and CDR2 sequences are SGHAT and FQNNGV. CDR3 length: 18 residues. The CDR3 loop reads CASSSPRQGAFRNYGYTF. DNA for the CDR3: TGTGCCAGCAGCTCCCCGCGACAGGGGGCCTTTAGAAACTATGGCTACACCTTT.

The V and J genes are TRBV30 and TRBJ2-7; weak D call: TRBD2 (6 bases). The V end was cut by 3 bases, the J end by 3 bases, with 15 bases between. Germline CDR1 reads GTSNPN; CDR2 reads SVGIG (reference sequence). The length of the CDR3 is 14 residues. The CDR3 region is CAWRWGGPDYEQYF. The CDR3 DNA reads TGTGCCTGGAGATGGGGAGGACCTGACTACGAGCAGTACTTC.

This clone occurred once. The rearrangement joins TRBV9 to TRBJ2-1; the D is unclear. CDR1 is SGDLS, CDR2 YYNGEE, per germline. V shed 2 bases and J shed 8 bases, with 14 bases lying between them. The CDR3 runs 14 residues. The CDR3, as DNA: TGTGCCAGCAGCGTGTACACCTCTTCTGATGAGCAGTTCTTC. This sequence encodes CASSVYTSSDEQFF.

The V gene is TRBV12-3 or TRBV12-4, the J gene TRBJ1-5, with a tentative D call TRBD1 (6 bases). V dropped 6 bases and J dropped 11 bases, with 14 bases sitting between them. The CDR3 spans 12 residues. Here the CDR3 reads CASRWTDRTQHF. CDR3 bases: TGTGCCAGCAGATGGACAGATCGGACCCAGCATTTT.

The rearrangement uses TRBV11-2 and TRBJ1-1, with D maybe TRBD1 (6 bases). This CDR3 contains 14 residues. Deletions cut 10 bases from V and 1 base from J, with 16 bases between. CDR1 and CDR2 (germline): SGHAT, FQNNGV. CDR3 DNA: TGTGCCATTCAAGCGGGACACTCGAACACTGAAGCTTTCTTT. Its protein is CAIQAGHSNTEAFF. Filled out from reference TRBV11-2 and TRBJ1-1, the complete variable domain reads EAGVAQSPRYKIIEKRQSVAFWCNPISGHATLYWYQQILGQGPKLLIQFQNNGVVDDSQLPKDRFSAERLKGVDSTLKIQPAKLEDSAVYLCAIQAGHSNTEAFFGQGTRLTVV.

The CDR3 coding sequence is TGTGCCAGCAGTTCACCGGGACAGACCTACGAGCAGTACTTC. Protein product: CASSSPGQTYEQYF. This chain links TRBV27 with TRBJ2-7, with TRBD1 identical over 7 bases. Germline CDR1 and CDR2: MNHEY and SMNVEV (reference sequence). The length of the CDR3 is 14 residues. The V gene end was trimmed by 4 bases and the J gene end by 2 bases; junction bases not matched to a gene: 5.

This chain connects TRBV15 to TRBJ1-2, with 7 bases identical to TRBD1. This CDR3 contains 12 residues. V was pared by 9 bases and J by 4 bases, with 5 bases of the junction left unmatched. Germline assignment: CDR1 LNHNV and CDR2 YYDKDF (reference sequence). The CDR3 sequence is CATDAGGYGYTF. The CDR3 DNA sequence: TGTGCCACTGACGCAGGGGGCTATGGCTACACCTTC.

CDR3 region: CASSYSRGDFQGYTF. In DNA, the CDR3 is TGTGCCAGCAGTTACTCCCGAGGGGACTTTCAAGGCTACACCTTC. The rearrangement links TRBV6-2 or TRBV6-3 to TRBJ1-2; D is possibly TRBD1 (5 bases). Germline V gene lookup returns CDR1 MNHEY and CDR2 SVGEGT. V shed 0 bases and J shed 8 bases, with 16 bases lying between them. This CDR3 contains 15 residues.

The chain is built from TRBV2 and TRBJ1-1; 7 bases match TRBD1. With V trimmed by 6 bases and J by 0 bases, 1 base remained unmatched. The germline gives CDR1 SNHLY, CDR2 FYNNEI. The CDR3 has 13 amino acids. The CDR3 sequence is CASRQGLNTEAFF. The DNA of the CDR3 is TGTGCCAGCAGACAGGGGTTGAACACTGAAGCTTTCTTT.

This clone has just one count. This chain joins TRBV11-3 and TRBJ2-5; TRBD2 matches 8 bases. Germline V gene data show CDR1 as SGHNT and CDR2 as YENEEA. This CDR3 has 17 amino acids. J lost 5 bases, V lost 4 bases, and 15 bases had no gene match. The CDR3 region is CASSSAFTGGARETQYF. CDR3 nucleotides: TGTGCCAGCAGCTCCGCTTTTACGGGGGGGGCCCGGGAGACCCAGTACTTC.

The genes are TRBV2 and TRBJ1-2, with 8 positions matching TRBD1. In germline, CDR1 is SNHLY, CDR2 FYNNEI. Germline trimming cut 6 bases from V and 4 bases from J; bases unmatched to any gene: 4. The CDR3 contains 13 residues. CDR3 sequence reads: CASSGQGFYGYTF. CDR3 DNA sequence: TGTGCCAGCAGCGGACAGGGTTTCTATGGCTACACCTTC. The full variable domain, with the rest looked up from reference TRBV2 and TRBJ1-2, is EPEVTQTPSHQVTQMGQEVILRCVPISNHLYFYWYRQILGQKVEFLVSFYNNEISEKSEIFDDQFSVERPDGSNFTLKIRSTKLEDSAMYFCASSGQGFYGYTFGSGTRLTVV.

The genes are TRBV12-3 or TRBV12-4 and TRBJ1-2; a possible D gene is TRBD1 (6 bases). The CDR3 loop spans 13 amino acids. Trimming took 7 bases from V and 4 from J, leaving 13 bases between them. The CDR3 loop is CASTKDSSYGYTF. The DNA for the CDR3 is TGTGCCAGCACCAAGGACAGCTCCTATGGCTACACCTTC.

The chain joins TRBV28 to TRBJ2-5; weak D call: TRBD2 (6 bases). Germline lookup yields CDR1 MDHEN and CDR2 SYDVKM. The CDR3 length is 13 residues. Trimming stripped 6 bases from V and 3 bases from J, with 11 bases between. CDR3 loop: CASSPGGKETQYF. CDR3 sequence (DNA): TGTGCCAGCAGCCCAGGAGGGAAAGAGACCCAGTACTTC. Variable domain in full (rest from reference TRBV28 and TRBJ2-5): DVKVTQSSRYLVKRTGEKVFLECVQDMDHENMFWYRQDPGLGLRLIYFSYDVKMKEKGDIPEGYSVSREKKERFSLILESASTNQTSMYLCASSPGGKETQYFGPGTRLLVL.

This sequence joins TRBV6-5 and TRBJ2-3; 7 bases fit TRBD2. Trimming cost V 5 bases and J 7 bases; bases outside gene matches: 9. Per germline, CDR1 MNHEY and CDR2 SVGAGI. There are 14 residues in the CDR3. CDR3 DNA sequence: TGTGCCAGCAGTCCGAGGACTAGTCTGCATACGCAGTATTTT. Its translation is CASSPRTSLHTQYF.

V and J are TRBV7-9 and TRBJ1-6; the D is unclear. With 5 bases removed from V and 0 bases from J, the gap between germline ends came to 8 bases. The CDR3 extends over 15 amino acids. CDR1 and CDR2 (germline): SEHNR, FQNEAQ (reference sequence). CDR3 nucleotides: TGTGCCAGCAGCCCTCGGGGCTCCTATAATTCACCCCTCCACTTT. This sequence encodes CASSPRGSYNSPLHF.

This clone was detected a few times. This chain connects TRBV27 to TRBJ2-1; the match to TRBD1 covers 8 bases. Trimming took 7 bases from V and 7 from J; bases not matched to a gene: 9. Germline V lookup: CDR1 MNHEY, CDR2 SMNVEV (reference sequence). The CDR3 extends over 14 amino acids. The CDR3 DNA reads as TGTGCCAGCACCCACCGACAGGGGCGAAATGAGCAGTTCTTC. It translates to CASTHRQGRNEQFF.